One and the same sample provided the 23 T cell receptor beta chains below, sequenced in a study of CXCR3-negative and CXCR3-positive naive CD8 T cells (dated by TCRdb to the late 2010s). Sequencer: NextSeq 550. The Human TCR Profiling Kit (MiLaboratory) was used to make UMI-labeled 5' RACE TRB cDNA libraries. TCRdb reprocessed the sequencing reads and holds a single record per CDR3 protein sequence, with no DNA. The sample's own table lists about 94,000 distinct CDR3 sequences. The ten largest clonotypes hold less than 0.6% of the sample. Study-wide findings and limitations: TRB CDR3s from CXCR3-positive naive cells showed higher hydrophobicity (lower Kidera factor 4), lower energy, and higher strength and volume indices than CXCR3-negative naive cells.

Their cognate antigens are unknown. The sequenced sample consisted of naive CXCR3+ CD8+ T cells from blood. The sample's cell subset or site label, decoded: CD45RO-CCR7+CD27+CD95- naive CD8+ T cells expressing CXCR3 (TNR3+). The receptors shown here come from a human donor in good health. Some clones in this sample may be carry-over from other donors' samples.

This rearrangement joins TRBV28 to TRBJ2-7; TCRdb returns TRBD1, unconfirmable since there is no DNA. The CDR3 length is 14 residues. In germline, CDR1 is MDHEN, CDR2 SYDVKM. This CDR3 is CASRLQGEQYEQYF.

The chain links TRBV13 to TRBJ2-1; TCRdb's assignment of TRBD1 cannot be checked, as there is no DNA. Per the germline V gene, CDR1 is PRHDT and CDR2 is FYEKMQ (reference sequence). The CDR3 contains 12 residues. CDR3 loop: CASTTGGDEQFF.

The V call is TRBV9, the J call TRBJ2-2. The CDR3 covers 17 residues. Germline CDR1 SGDLS, CDR2 YYNGEE. The CDR3 loop is CASSDRLLGLNTGELFF.

The chain joins TRBV5-1 to TRBJ2-1; TCRdb gives TRBD1 as the D gene, but with no DNA this cannot be confirmed. The CDR3 has 15 amino acids. The V gene's germline CDR1 is SGHRS and CDR2 YFSETQ. The CDR3 loop reads CASSPYRQGANEQFF.

This chain's CDR3 is CASSLEGASGGLVAKNIQYF. The V call is TRBV13, the J call TRBJ2-4; TCRdb's D call, TRBD2, is unchecked because there is no DNA. The CDR3 consists of 20 residues. Germline lookup yields CDR1 PRHDT and CDR2 FYEKMQ (reference sequence).

V and J are TRBV7-2 and TRBJ2-7; TCRdb reports TRBD1, a call that lacks DNA to check it against. CDR1 and CDR2 from the germline V gene are SGHTA and FQGNSA. This CDR3 has 14 residues. This CDR3 reads CASSFPTGAYEQYF.

The J gene is TRBJ2-7, the V gene TRBV28. CDR1 and CDR2 from the germline V gene are MDHEN and SYDVKM. The CDR3 runs to 14 residues. CDR3: CASSPYVSSYEQYF.

V is TRBV20-1 and J is TRBJ2-7; the D gene TCRdb calls, TRBD1, cannot be checked with no DNA. CDR1 is DFQATT, CDR2 SNEGSKA, per germline (reference sequence). The CDR3 is 14 amino acids. CDR3 sequence reads: CSARDNGGGYEQYF.

The gene calls are TRBV20-1 and TRBJ1-4; the TCRdb call, TRBD1, lacks DNA for checking. This CDR3 has 14 residues. Germline loops: CDR1 DFQATT, CDR2 SNEGSKA (reference sequence). CDR3: CSARQGTTNEKLFF.

The chain links TRBV5-5 to TRBJ2-2; absent DNA, TCRdb's TRBD2 call cannot be checked. The CDR3 loop spans 15 amino acids. From germline, CDR1 is SGHKS and CDR2 YYEKEE (reference sequence). CDR3 in amino acids: CASSSDPPNTGELFF.

V usage is TRBV20-1 and J usage is TRBJ2-3; the TCRdb call, TRBD2, lacks DNA for checking. The CDR3 is 16 amino acids. The V gene's germline CDR1 is DFQATT and CDR2 SNEGSKA (reference sequence). The CDR3 sequence is CSASGTSTHGTDTQYF.

V is TRBV29-1 and J is TRBJ2-7; TCRdb proposes TRBD1, but this gene call is untestable without DNA. In germline, CDR1 is SQVTM, CDR2 ANQGSEA. This CDR3 is built from 15 residues. This chain's CDR3 is CSVEDGDRGNYEQYF.

This chain joins TRBV5-1 and TRBJ2-1; lacking DNA, the TRBD1 call made by TCRdb goes unchecked. This CDR3 has 14 amino acids. Germline CDR1 and CDR2: SGHRS and YFSETQ. CDR3 residues: CASHPGSLYNEQFF. The full variable domain, in which reference TRBV5-1 and TRBJ2-1 provide the parts outside the CDR3, is KAGVTQTPRYLIKTRGQQVTLSCSPISGHRSVSWYQQTPGQGLQFLFEYFSETQRNKGNFPGRFSGRQFSNSRSEMNVSTLELGDSALYLCASHPGSLYNEQFFGPGTRLTVL.

The chain uses TRBV19 and TRBJ2-7; TCRdb gives TRBD2 as the D gene, but with no DNA this cannot be confirmed. CDR1 is LNHDA and CDR2 is SQIVND in the germline V gene (reference sequence). This CDR3 has 14 amino acids. The CDR3 region is CASSPAGVPYEQYF.

V gene TRBV29-1 combines with J gene TRBJ2-7; TCRdb names TRBD2, which stays unverified in the absence of DNA. The CDR3 has 14 residues. The germline V gene encodes CDR1 SQVTM and CDR2 ANQGSEA. The CDR3 spells CSVDIRESRHEQYF.

V is TRBV27 and J is TRBJ2-4; the D call of TRBD1 rests on TCRdb alone, since no DNA is present to check it. This CDR3 is built from 16 residues. CDR1 MNHEY and CDR2 SMNVEV come from the germline V gene (reference sequence). The CDR3: CASSSGEGGAKNIQYF.

J is TRBJ2-2 and V is TRBV20-1; without DNA, the TCRdb call of TRBD2 cannot be checked. This CDR3 is built from 18 residues. The germline gives CDR1 DFQATT, CDR2 SNEGSKA (reference sequence). The CDR3 sequence: CSASRVGRWGLDTGELFF.

The V gene is TRBV28, the J gene TRBJ2-4; the D gene TCRdb calls, TRBD1, cannot be checked with no DNA. This CDR3 region has 16 residues. Germline CDR1 and CDR2: MDHEN and SYDVKM. The CDR3 loop is CASSFRGDLAKNIQYF.

The chain has TRBV5-1 and TRBJ2-7. The germline V gene encodes CDR1 SGHRS and CDR2 YFSETQ. The CDR3 is 14 amino acids. CDR3 region: CASSLGQNSYEQYF.

This chain connects TRBV29-1 to TRBJ2-7; lacking DNA, the TRBD1 call made by TCRdb goes unchecked. CDR1 is SQVTM, CDR2 ANQGSEA, per germline. The CDR3 is 12 amino acids. The CDR3 spells CSVLETGDEQYF.

The chain is built from TRBV27 and TRBJ1-2; TCRdb proposes TRBD1, but this gene call is untestable without DNA. The CDR3 consists of 13 residues. CDR1 MNHEY and CDR2 SMNVEV come from the germline V gene (reference sequence). CDR3 protein: CASSLQGSYGYTF.

The chain carries TRBV27 and TRBJ2-1; with no DNA, the TCRdb D assignment of TRBD2 cannot be verified. The CDR3 consists of 16 residues. CDR1 is MNHEY and CDR2 is SMNVEV in the germline V gene (reference sequence). The chain's CDR3 is CASSSRTSGGINEQFF.

V usage is TRBV7-6 and J usage is TRBJ1-2; the TRBD1 assignment by TCRdb is unverifiable without DNA. Germline CDR1 reads SGHVS; CDR2 reads FNYEAQ. CDR3 length: 13 amino acids. CDR3 sequence reads: CASSETGGHGYTF. Variable domain in full (rest from reference TRBV7-6 and TRBJ1-2): GAGVSQSPRYKVTKRGQDVALRCDPISGHVSLYWYRQALGQGPEFLTYFNYEAQQDKSGLPNDRFSAERPEGSISTLTIQRTEQRDSAMYRCASSETGGHGYTFGSGTRLTVV.